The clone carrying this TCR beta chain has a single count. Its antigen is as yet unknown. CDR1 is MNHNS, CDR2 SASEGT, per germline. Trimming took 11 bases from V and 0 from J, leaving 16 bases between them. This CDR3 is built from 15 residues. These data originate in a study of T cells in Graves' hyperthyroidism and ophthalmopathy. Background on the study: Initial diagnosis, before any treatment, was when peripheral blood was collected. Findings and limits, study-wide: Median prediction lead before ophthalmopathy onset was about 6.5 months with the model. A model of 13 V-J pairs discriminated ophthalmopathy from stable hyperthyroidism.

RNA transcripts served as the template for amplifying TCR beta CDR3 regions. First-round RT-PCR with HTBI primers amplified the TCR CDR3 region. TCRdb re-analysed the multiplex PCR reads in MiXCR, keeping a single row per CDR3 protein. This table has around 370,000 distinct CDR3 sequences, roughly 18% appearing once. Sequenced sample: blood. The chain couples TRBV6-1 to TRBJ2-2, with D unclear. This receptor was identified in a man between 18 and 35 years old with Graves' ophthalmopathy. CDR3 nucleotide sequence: TGTGCCGCCCACATTGGGTGGTCGAACACCGGGGAGCTGTTTTTT. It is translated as CAAHIGWSNTGELFF.